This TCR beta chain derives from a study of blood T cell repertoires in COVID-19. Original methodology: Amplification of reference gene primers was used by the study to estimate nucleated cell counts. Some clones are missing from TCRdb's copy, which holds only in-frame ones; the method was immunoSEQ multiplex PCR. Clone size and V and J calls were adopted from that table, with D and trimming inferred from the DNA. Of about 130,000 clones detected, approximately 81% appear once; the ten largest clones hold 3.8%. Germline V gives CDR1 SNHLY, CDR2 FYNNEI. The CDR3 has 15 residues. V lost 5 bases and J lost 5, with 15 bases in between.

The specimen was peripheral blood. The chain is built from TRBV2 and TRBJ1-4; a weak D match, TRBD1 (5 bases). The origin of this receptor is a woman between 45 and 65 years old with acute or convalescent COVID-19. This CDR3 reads CASSPGASQNEKLFF. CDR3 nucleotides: TGTGCCAGCAGTCCTGGGGCCTCCCAAAATGAAAAACTGTTTTTT.